Included here is one T cell receptor (beta chain) sequence, with context. CDR1 and CDR2 from the germline V gene are DFQATT and SNEGSKA (reference sequence). CDR3 length: 11 amino acids. The record originates from a study of T cell clones after liver transplantation. Data came from immunoSEQ multiplex PCR; TCRdb stores just in-frame clones and leaves some out. Among around 78,000 clones listed, around four fifths were seen once. Sample: CD4+ T cells from blood, taken at the 22-month timepoint. V is TRBV20-1 and J is TRBJ1-4; no clear D gene. The TCR sequence derives from a human patient who received a liver transplant. The T cells may partly be graft donor cells. This chain's CDR3 is CVTTRGEKLFF. The CDR3 DNA reads TGCGTCACCACTAGAGGTGAAAAACTGTTTTTT.